This entry concerns a single T cell receptor beta chain. Its antigen is currently unknown. Random hexamers were used to reverse transcribe the RNA input (about 0.45 to 1 ug). An immunoSEQ multiplex PCR amplified TCR beta CDR3 over 54 Vbeta and 13 Jbeta. A single record per CDR3 protein comes from TCRdb applying MiXCR to the immunoSEQ multiplex PCR reads. The table records under 350,000 distinct CDR3 sequences, around 92% of them present only once. The CDR3 loop spans 15 amino acids. In germline, CDR1 is MNHNS, CDR2 SASEGT. The ends lost 3 bases at V and 8 bases at J; junction bases unmatched: 9. The record originates from a study of CD8 T cells in Susac syndrome. In blood CD8+ and CD4+ T cells, TCR beta underwent sequencing. The CD8+ and CD4+ T cells were negatively isolated, with the TEMRA cells enriched by FACS. Study-level results: The study conceded that relatively few individuals underwent its TCR sequencing and HLA analysis.

This rearrangement joins TRBV6-1 to TRBJ2-3; 9 positions match TRBD2. The sample comprised CD4+ T cells from PBMCs. This clonotype was obtained from a human donor with multiple sclerosis. The CDR3 region is CASSELAGPFGTQYF. The CDR3 bases are TGTGCCAGCAGTGAGCTAGCGGGACCATTTGGTACGCAGTATTTT.